The present T cell receptor beta chain was sequenced within a study of cytomegalovirus exposure and HLA in healthy donors. Overall study context: The 110 or so validation repertoires used the same platform as the 550 to 750 first-cohort repertoires, a later analysis reported. The study, taken as a whole, reports: Researchers counted about 150 TCR beta chains as cytomegalovirus-associated.

CDR1 is DFQATT and CDR2 is SNEGSKA in the germline V gene (reference sequence). Trimming took 6 bases from V and 7 from J, leaving 13 bases between them. The CDR3 sequence is 11 residues long. This table comes from immunoSEQ multiplex PCR, and its TCRdb copy is limited to in-frame clones, with some not included. This sample has 220,000 or so clones, with roughly 83% found just once. Remarks on this clone: The antigen is not known.

Sequencing was carried out using PBMCs. The gene calls are TRBV20-1 and TRBJ2-7; maybe TRBD2 (5 bases). The clonotype was recovered from a young woman in good health and CMV-seronegative. The CDR3 here is CSASLGREQYF. The CDR3 region has the DNA TGCAGTGCGAGCCTGGGGAGAGAGCAGTACTTC.